These 18 T cell receptor beta chains came from one sample sequenced in a study of OX40 agonist ivuxolimab in advanced cancers. Sequenced by immunoSEQ multiplex PCR; TCRdb stores in-frame clones only, minus some. Of approximately 50,000 clones detected, approximately 80% appear once; the ten largest clones hold 3.9%. The material was CD4+ or CD8+ T cells sorted from blood, obtained in a trial of the OX40 agonist ivuxolimab. The source is an adult with an advanced solid tumor such as melanoma, head and neck, liver or kidney cancer.

The chain couples TRBV4-1 to TRBJ2-1, with 9 bases that match TRBD2. In germline, CDR1 is MGHRA, CDR2 YSYEKL. The CDR3 runs to 16 residues. V lost 1 base and J lost 4; bases outside the gene matches: 5. The DNA for the CDR3 is TGCGCCAGCAGCCAAGTAGCGGGAGTCGGGTACAATGAGCAGTTCTTC. Encoded protein: CASSQVAGVGYNEQFF.

This clone was found a few times. V and J are TRBV6-1 and TRBJ1-1; D not resolved. V was cut by 11 bases and J by 1 base, with 20 bases left in between. Germline V CDR1 and CDR2: MNHNS, SASEGT. The CDR3 consists of 15 residues. The DNA of the CDR3 is TGTGCCGTAGTCCCCGACGGGGTCCCGAACACTGAAGCTTTCTTT. Amino acids: CAVVPDGVPNTEAFF.

This chain links TRBV28 with TRBJ2-6, with TRBD1 identical over 7 bases. Unmatched junction bases numbered 5, after V lost 8 bases and J lost 1 base. Germline CDR1 is MDHEN and CDR2 is SYDVKM. This CDR3 region has 15 residues. The CDR3, as DNA: TGTGCCAGCGGTCTGACAGGGTCTGGGGCCAACGTCCTGACTTTC. This encodes CASGLTGSGANVLTF.

The V and J genes are TRBV4-3 and TRBJ1-4; a weak D match, TRBD1 (5 bases). Deletions cut 0 bases from V and 4 bases from J, with 18 bases between. The CDR3 loop spans 18 amino acids. Germline values: CDR1 LGHNA, CDR2 YSLEER. As DNA, the CDR3 is TGCGCCAGCAGCCAAGATGTCCAGGGACCCCCTTATAATGAAAAACTGTTTTTT. Protein product: CASSQDVQGPPYNEKLFF.

V is TRBV5-1 and J is TRBJ2-7; 13 bases fit TRBD2. Trimming at V came to 4 bases and at J to 2 bases, leaving 15 bases not matched to a gene. The germline gives CDR1 SGHRS, CDR2 YFSETQ. The CDR3 spans 19 residues. Written as DNA, the CDR3 is TGCGCCAGCAGCCCCGCGACTAGCGGGGGGTCATTCCTTACCTACGAGCAGTACTTC. Protein sequence: CASSPATSGGSFLTYEQYF.

The chain carries TRBV6-5 and TRBJ1-1; D call uncertain. Trimming pared 4 bases from V and 0 bases from J, leaving 15 bases between. This CDR3 contains 16 residues. Germline values: CDR1 MNHEY, CDR2 SVGAGI. The CDR3 sequence: CASSSRPPGMNTEAFF. The CDR3 nucleotides are TGTGCCAGCAGTTCCCGCCCCCCCGGCATGAACACTGAAGCTTTCTTT.

This rearrangement joins TRBV7-8 to TRBJ1-2; D not certain. V lost 5 bases to trimming and J lost 5 bases, with 12 bases between them. There are 13 residues in the CDR3. The germline gives CDR1 SGHVS, CDR2 FQNEAQ. The chain's CDR3 is CASSHPAGYGYTF. DNA of the CDR3: TGTGCCAGCAGCCACCCGGCGGGGTATGGCTACACCTTC.

This chain connects TRBV6-5 to TRBJ1-1; TRBD1 matches at 7 bases. Per the germline V gene, CDR1 is MNHEY and CDR2 is SVGAGI. The CDR3 runs 13 residues. V gave up 3 bases and J gave up 4 bases; unmatched junction bases: 2. The CDR3 protein is CASSYQGGTEAFF. The DNA of the CDR3 is TGTGCCAGCAGTTATCAGGGGGGCACTGAAGCTTTCTTT.

V gene TRBV19 combines with J gene TRBJ1-1; no clear D gene. The germline V gene has CDR1 LNHDA and CDR2 SQIVND (reference sequence). The CDR3 has 15 amino acids. The germline V and J ends were trimmed by 5 bases and 1 base, with 14 bases remaining between them. CDR3 amino acids: CASSSIRTANTEAFF. CDR3 DNA: TGTGCCAGTAGTTCAATTAGGACTGCGAACACTGAAGCTTTCTTT.

The rearrangement joins TRBV18 to TRBJ2-7, with no clear D. Germline V gene lookup returns CDR1 KGHSH and CDR2 LQKENI. This CDR3 has 16 amino acids. The V end was cut by 3 bases, the J end by 1 base, with 16 bases between. CDR3 loop: CASSPVVGTESYEQYF. The CDR3 DNA reads as TGTGCCAGCTCACCCGTCGTTGGAACGGAATCCTACGAGCAGTACTTC. The variable domain in full, with the rest retrieved from reference TRBV18 and TRBJ2-7, is NAGVMQNPRHLVRRRGQEARLRCSPMKGHSHVYWYRQLPEEGLKFMVYLQKENIIDESGMPKERFSAEFPKEGPSILRIQQVVRGDSAAYFCASSPVVGTESYEQYFGPGTRLTVT.

V and J are TRBV6-1 and TRBJ2-1; a possible D gene is TRBD1 (6 bases). V shed 4 bases and J shed 2 bases, with 12 bases lying between them. Germline CDR1 MNHNS, CDR2 SASEGT. The CDR3 has 15 residues. This chain's CDR3 is CASSVRGEAYNEQFF. The DNA of the CDR3 is TGTGCCAGCAGTGTCAGGGGCGAAGCCTACAATGAGCAGTTCTTC.

V usage is TRBV19 and J usage is TRBJ2-2, with D possibly being TRBD1 or TRBD2 (5 bases each). CDR1 is LNHDA, CDR2 SQIVND, per germline (reference sequence). The germline V and J ends were trimmed by 3 bases and 8 bases, with 16 bases remaining between them. The CDR3 length is 15 residues. CDR3 amino acids: CASSMRGSAPGELFF. The CDR3 DNA reads TGTGCCAGTAGTATGAGGGGTAGCGCCCCGGGGGAGCTGTTTTTT.

This clone occurred a few times. The chain links TRBV16 to TRBJ2-1, with 8 bases lining up with TRBD2. Germline values: CDR1 KGHSY, CDR2 FQNENV. The CDR3 consists of 13 residues. V shed 4 bases, J shed 6 bases, and the junction held 2 bases outside the gene matches. The CDR3: CASSRGTSNEQFF. CDR3 nucleotide sequence: TGTGCCAGCAGCCGCGGGACTAGCAATGAGCAGTTCTTC.

The chain recombines TRBV19 with TRBJ2-5; 11 bases fit TRBD2. V shed 7 bases and J 2 bases; nucleotides not matched to a gene: 6. The CDR3 consists of 15 residues. Looked up from germline, CDR1 is LNHDA and CDR2 is SQIVND (reference sequence). CDR3 region: CASNRGTSGQETQYF. The DNA of the CDR3 is TGTGCCAGTAATCGAGGGACTAGCGGTCAAGAGACCCAGTACTTC.

The chain couples TRBV10-3 to TRBJ2-2; D is perhaps TRBD1 (6 bases). CDR1 and CDR2 (germline): ENHRY, SYGVKD. V lost 8 bases to trimming and J lost 5 bases, with 12 bases between them. The CDR3 runs to 13 residues. This chain's CDR3 is CAIRAGVTGELFF. The DNA for the CDR3 is TGTGCCATCCGGGCAGGGGTAACCGGGGAGCTGTTTTTT.

The chain uses TRBV10-3 and TRBJ2-3, with 9 bases fitting TRBD2. V gave up 9 bases and J gave up 0 bases; unmatched junction bases: 4. From germline, CDR1 is ENHRY and CDR2 SYGVKD. This CDR3 has 14 amino acids. This CDR3 is CAIKAGGSTDTQYF. In DNA form, the CDR3 reads TGTGCCATTAAAGCGGGGGGAAGCACAGATACGCAGTATTTT.

A few counts support this clone. V usage is TRBV4-1 and J usage is TRBJ1-6, with 7 bases matching TRBD1. This CDR3 contains 15 residues. CDR1 and CDR2 (germline): MGHRA, YSYEKL. V lost 1 base, J lost 7 bases, and 4 bases stayed unmatched. Here the CDR3 DNA reads TGCGCCAGCAGCCAAGCGAAGACAGGGAATTCACCCCTCCACTTT. It yields the protein CASSQAKTGNSPLHF.

With respect to this clone: Since the CDR3 does not end with the conserved phenylalanine or tryptophan, this likely comes from a read error. The DNA is left out, because the CDR3 cannot be placed on it with certainty; the CDR3 is given as TCRdb lists it. V and J are TRBV5-5 and TRBJ2-3; TRBD2, the D gene given by the table, was not confirmed from the DNA. The CDR3 sequence runs 12 residues, both termini included. In germline, CDR1 is SGHKS, CDR2 YYEKEE (reference sequence). This CDR3 is CASSFSPPALIS.